This T cell receptor (beta chain) appears in the sequencing data of a study of cytomegalovirus exposure and HLA in healthy donors. General study results and limits: The number of N-insertions in an Asian-associated ancestry cluster was reportedly below the 666-donor mean in a later analysis. An analysis done earlier found most TCR beta V segments productive about 87% or about 30% of the time. The study reported that TCR beta sequences accurately predicted HLA-A and HLA-B alleles in most subjects.

The CDR3 loop spans 11 amino acids. From germline, CDR1 is WSHSY and CDR2 SAAADI. Trimming took off 2 bases at V and 8 bases at J, with 7 bases between the two ends. As to this clone: Its antigen remains unidentified.

Both 60 Vbeta primers and 13 Jbeta primers went into the PCR. Data came from immunoSEQ multiplex PCR; TCRdb stores just in-frame clones and leaves some out. The sample yields approximately 80,000 clones, under 80% seen once. The clonotype comes from a man aged 25-40 years in good health and CMV-seropositive. V and J are TRBV10-2 and TRBJ2-7, with TRBD2 as a possible D gene (5 bases). Source material: PBMCs. The chain's CDR3 is CASSEDGKQYF. The DNA of the CDR3 is TGCGCCAGCAGTGAGGACGGGAAGCAGTACTTC.